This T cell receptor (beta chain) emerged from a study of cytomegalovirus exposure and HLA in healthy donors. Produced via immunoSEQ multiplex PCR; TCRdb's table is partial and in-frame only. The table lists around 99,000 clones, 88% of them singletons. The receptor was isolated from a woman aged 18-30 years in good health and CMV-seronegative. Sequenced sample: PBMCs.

The chain's CDR3 is CASSFGQGTYEQYF. The DNA for the CDR3 is TGTGCCAGTAGTTTCGGACAGGGAACCTACGAGCAGTACTTC. This chain links TRBV19 with TRBJ2-7, with 8 bases fitting TRBD1. The germline CDR1 and CDR2 sequences are LNHDA and SQIVND (reference sequence). The V gene end was trimmed by 5 bases and the J gene end by 2 bases; junction bases not matched to a gene: 5. The CDR3 is 14 amino acids.